This T cell receptor (beta chain) was identified in a study of cytomegalovirus exposure and HLA in healthy donors. Overall study: Inside one of the first data releases sat 80 million to 95 million unique TCRs taken from HLA-typed donors.

In the case of this clone: The antigen is not known.

General study findings and limits: In a later analysis, TCR beta V- and J-gene trimming showed a link to a missense DCLRE1C variant. At a 0.05 false discovery rate, a later analysis found 16,951 TCR beta sequences to be associated with HLA alleles. Among TCR beta chains of equal frequency, HLA-associated ones were more clonally expanded in a later analysis.

The CDR3 length is 16 residues. Germline CDR1 and CDR2: MGHDK and SYGVNS. The germline V and J ends were trimmed by 4 bases and 2 bases, with 15 bases remaining between them. The primer mix had 60 Vbeta and 13 Jbeta primers. The table came from immunoSEQ multiplex PCR; TCRdb's copy has only in-frame clones and leaves some out. The table shows approximately 44,000 clones, with approximately 84% occurring only once. The genes are TRBV25-1 and TRBJ2-1, with D maybe TRBD2 (6 bases). What was sequenced was PBMCs. This receptor was obtained from a man over 45 in good health and CMV-seronegative. The CDR3 loop is CASSAAGWATYNEQFF. CDR3 DNA: TGTGCCAGCAGTGCTGCGGGATGGGCGACCTACAATGAGCAGTTCTTC.